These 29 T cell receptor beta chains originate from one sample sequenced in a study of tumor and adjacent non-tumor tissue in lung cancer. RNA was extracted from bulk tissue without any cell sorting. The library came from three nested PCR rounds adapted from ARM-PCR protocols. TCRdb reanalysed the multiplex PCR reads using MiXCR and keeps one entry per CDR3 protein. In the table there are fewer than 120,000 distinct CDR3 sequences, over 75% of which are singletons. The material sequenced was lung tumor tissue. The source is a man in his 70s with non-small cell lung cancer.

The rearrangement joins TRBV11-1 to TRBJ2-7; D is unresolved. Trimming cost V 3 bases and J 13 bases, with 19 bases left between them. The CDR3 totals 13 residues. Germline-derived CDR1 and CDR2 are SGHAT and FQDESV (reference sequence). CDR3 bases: TGTGCCAGCAGCTTGTTTGGCGGATACGAGTACTACTTC. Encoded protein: CASSLFGGYEYYF.

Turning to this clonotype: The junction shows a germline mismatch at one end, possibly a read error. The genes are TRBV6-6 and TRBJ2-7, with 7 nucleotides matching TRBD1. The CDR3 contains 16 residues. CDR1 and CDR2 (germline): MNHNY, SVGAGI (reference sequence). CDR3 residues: CVSSHSMGQPSYEQYF. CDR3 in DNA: TGTGTCAGCAGTCACTCGATGGGACAGCCCTCCTACGAGCAGTACTTC.

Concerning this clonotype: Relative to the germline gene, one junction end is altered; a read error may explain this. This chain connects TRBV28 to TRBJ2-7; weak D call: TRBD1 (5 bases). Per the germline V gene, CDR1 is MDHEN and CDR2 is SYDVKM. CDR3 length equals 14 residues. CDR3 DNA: TGTGCCAGCAGTTTTCCAGGGCCTTCCTACGATCAGTACTTC. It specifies CASSFPGPSYDQYF.

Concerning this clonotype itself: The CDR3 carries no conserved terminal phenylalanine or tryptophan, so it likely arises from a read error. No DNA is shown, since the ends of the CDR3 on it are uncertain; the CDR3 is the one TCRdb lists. Here the CDR3 reads CASSLATGLTNQETQYL. This chain joins TRBV11-3 and TRBJ2-5; the table's D call, TRBD1, was not checked against the DNA. Germline V gene data show CDR1 as SGHNT and CDR2 as YENEEA. The CDR3 adds up to 17 amino acids, both ends counted.

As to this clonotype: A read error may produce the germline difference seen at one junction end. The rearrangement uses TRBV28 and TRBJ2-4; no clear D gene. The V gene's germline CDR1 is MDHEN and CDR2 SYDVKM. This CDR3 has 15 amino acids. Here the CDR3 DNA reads TGTGTCAGCAGTTTCTACCCTCTAGCCAAAAACATTCAGTACTTC. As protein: CVSSFYPLAKNIQYF.

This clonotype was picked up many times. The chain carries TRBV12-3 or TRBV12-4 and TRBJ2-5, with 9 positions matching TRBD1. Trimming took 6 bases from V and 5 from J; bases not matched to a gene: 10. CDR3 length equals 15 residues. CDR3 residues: CASSRPGQGTETQYF. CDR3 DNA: TGTGCCAGCAGCCGGCCGGGACAGGGTACGGAGACCCAGTACTTC.

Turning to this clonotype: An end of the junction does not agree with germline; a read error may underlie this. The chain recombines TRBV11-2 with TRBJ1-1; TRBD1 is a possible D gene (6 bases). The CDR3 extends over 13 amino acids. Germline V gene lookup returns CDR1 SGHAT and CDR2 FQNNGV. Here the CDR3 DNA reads TGTGCCAGCCACTTAGGGACATCTGATAAACCTTTCTTC. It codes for CASHLGTSDKPFF.

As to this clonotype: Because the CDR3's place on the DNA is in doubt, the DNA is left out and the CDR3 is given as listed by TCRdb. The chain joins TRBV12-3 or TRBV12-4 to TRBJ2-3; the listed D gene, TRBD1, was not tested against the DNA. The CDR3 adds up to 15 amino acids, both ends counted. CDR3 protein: CVSSFARGITDTRYF.

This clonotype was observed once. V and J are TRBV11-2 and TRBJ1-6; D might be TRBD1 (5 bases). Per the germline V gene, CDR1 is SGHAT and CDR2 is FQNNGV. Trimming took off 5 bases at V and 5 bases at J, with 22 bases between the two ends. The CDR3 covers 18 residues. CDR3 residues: CASSIRAGGSSHNSPLHF. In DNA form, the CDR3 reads TGTGCCAGCAGCATCAGGGCCGGGGGTTCGTCCCATAATTCACCCCTCCACTTT.

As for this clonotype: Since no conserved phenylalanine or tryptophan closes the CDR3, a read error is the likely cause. CDR3 sequence reads: CAINLAGESNMQYL. The CDR3 DNA is TGTGCCATCAACCTAGCGGGAGAATCGAATATGCAGTATCTT. V is TRBV10-3 and J is TRBJ2-3; 10 bases match TRBD2. V gave up 7 bases and J gave up 11 bases; unmatched junction bases: 12. Germline lookup yields CDR1 ENHRY and CDR2 SYGVKD. CDR3 length: 14 residues.

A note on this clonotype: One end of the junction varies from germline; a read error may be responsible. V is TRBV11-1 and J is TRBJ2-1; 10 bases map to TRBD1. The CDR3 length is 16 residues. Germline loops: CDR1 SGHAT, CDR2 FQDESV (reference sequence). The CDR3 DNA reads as TGTGCCAGCAGTCCCCGGCCGGGACAGGGGCCACATGAGCAGTGTTTC. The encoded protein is CASSPRPGQGPHEQCF.

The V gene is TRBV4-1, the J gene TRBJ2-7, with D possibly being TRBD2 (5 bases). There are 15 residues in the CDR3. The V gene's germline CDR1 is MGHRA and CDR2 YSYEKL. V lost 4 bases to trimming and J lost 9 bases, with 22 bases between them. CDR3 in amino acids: CASSRGTGKVSGQYF. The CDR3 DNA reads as TGCGCCAGCAGCCGCGGTACCGGCAAGGTGAGCGGGCAGTACTTC.

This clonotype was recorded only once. CDR3 sequence: CASSWDRDYEQYF. Here the CDR3 DNA reads TGTGCCAGCAGCTGGGACAGGGATTACGAGCAGTACTTC. This chain joins TRBV11-2 and TRBJ2-7; 9 nucleotides line up with TRBD1. This CDR3 region has 13 residues. Germline V gene sequence: CDR1 SGHAT, CDR2 FQNNGV. V shed 4 bases, J shed 4 bases, and the junction held 2 bases outside the gene matches.

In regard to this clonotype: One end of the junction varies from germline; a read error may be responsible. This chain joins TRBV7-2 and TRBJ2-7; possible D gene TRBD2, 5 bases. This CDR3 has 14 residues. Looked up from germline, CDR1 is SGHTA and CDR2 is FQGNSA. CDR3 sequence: CASILVGGGYEQYF. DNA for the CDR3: TGTGCCAGCATCTTAGTAGGCGGAGGCTACGAGCAGTACTTC.

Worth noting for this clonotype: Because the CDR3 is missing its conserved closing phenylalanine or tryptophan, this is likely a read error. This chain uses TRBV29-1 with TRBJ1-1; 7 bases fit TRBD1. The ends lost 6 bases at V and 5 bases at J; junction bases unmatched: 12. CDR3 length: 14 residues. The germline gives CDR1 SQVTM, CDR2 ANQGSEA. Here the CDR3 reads CSVFRQGIKTEAFL. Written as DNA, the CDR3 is TGCAGCGTCTTCAGACAGGGAATTAAAACTGAAGCTTTCCTT.

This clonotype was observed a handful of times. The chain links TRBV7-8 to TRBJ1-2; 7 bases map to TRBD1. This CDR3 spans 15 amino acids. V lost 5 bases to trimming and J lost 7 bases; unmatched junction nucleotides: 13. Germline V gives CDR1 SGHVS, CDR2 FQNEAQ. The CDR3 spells CASSLTRQGTSGYTF. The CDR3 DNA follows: TGTGCCAGCAGCCTAACTCGACAGGGTACCTCTGGCTACACCTTC.

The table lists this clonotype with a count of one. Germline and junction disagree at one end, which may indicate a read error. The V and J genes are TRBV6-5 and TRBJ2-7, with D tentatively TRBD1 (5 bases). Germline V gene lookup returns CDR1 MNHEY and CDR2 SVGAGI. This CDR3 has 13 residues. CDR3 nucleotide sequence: TGTGTCAGCAATCGAACAGGAGCCTACGAGCAGTACTTC. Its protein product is CVSNRTGAYEQYF.

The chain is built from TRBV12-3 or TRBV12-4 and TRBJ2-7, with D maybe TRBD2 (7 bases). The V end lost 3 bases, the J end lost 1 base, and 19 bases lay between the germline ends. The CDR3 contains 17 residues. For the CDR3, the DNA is TGTGCCAGCAGTTTTTGGGGGGAGGGGGTCGGGTCCTACGAGCAGTACTTC. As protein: CASSFWGEGVGSYEQYF.

In nucleotides, the CDR3 is TGTGCCAGCAGCTCAGATCCCTCGGGAGGCAGGGGTGAGCAGTTCTTC. It is translated as CASSSDPSGGRGEQFF. The chain couples TRBV11-3 to TRBJ2-1; D possibly corresponds to TRBD2 (7 bases). There are 16 residues in the CDR3. V lost 4 bases, J lost 9 bases, and 22 bases lay in between. The germline V gene encodes CDR1 SGHNT and CDR2 YENEEA. Looking up the rest from reference TRBV11-3 and TRBJ2-1 gives the full variable domain: EAGVVQSPRYKIIEKKQPVAFWCNPISGHNTLYWYLQNLGQGPELLIRYENEEAVDDSQLPKDRFSAERLKGVDSTLKIQPAELGDSAVYLCASSSDPSGGRGEQFFGPGTRLTVL.

The CDR3 spells CASSLANRSQHF. Written as DNA, the CDR3 is TGTGCCAGCAGTTTAGCTAATCGGTCCCAGCATTTT. The rearrangement uses TRBV12-3 or TRBV12-4 and TRBJ1-5, with unresolved D. The length of the CDR3 is 12 residues. V lost 0 bases, J lost 11 bases, and 8 bases lay in between.

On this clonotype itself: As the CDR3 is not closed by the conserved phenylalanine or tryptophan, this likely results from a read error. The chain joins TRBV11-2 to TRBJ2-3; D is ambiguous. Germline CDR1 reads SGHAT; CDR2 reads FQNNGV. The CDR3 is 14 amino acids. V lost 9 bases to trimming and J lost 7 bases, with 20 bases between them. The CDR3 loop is CASSLTLGSNTQYL. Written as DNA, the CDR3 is TGTGCCAGTAGCCTAACCCTAGGGTCAAATACGCAGTATTTA.

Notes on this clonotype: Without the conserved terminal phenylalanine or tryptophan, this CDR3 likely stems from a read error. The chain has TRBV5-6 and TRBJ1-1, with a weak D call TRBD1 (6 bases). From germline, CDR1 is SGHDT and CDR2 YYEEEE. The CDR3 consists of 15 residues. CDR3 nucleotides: TGTGTCAGCAGCTTCGGGGGGACATCGAACACTGAAGCTTTCTAT. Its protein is CVSSFGGTSNTEAFY.

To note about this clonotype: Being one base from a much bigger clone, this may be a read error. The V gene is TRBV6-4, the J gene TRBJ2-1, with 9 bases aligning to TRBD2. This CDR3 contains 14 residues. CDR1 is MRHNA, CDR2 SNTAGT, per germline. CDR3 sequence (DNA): TGTCCCAGCAGTGTAGCGGGGGCCAGCAATGAGCAGTTCTTC. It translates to CPSSVAGASNEQFF.

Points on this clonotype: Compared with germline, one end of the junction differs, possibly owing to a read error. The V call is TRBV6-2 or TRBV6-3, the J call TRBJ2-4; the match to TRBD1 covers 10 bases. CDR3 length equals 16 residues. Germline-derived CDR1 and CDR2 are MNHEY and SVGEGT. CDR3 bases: TGTGTCAGCTCATCAACAATCGGGACAGGGGTTTACATTCAGTACTTC. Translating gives CVSSSTIGTGVYIQYF.

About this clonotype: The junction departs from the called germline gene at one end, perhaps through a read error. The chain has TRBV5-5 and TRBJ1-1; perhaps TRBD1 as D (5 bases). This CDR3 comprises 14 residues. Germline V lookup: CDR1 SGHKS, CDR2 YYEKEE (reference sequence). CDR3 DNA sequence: TGTGCCAGCAACCCGGACATGACGAACACTGAAACTTTCTTT. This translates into CASNPDMTNTETFF. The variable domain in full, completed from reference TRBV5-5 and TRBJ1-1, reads DAGVTQSPTHLIKTRGQQVTLRCSPISGHKSVSWYQQVLGQGPQFIFQYYEKEERGRGNFPDRFSARQFPNYSSELNVNALLLGDSALYLCASNPDMTNTETFFGQGTRLTVV.

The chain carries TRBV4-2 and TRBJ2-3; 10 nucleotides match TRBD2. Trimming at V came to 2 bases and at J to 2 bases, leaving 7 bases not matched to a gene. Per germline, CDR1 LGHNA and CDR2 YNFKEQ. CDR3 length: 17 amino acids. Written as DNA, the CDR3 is TGTGCCAGCAGCCAACGATTAGCGGGGGGTTACACAGATACGCAGTATTTT. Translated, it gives CASSQRLAGGYTDTQYF.

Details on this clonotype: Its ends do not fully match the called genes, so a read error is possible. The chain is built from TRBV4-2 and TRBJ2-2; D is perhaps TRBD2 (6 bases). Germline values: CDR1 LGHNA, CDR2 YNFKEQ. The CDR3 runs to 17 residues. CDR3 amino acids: CASSQERLVGDTGELFF. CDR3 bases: TGTGCCAGCAGCCAAGAGCGACTAGTGGGAGACACAGGGGAGCTGTTTTTT.

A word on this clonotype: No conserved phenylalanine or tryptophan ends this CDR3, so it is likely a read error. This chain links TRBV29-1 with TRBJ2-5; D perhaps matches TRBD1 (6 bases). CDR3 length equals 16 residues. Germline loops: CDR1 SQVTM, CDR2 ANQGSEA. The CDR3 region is CSTKPYLQTGKETQYY. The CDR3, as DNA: TGCAGTACCAAACCCTACCTCCAGACAGGTAAAGAGACCCAGTACTAC.

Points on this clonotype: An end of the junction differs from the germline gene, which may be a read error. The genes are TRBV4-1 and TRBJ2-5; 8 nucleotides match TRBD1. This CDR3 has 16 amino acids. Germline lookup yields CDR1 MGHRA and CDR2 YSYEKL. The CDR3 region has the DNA TGCGCGAGCAGCGAAGAGCCGACAGGGGTCTCGAAGACCCAGTACTTC. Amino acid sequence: CASSEEPTGVSKTQYF.